Each of the 15 T cell receptor beta chains below was sequenced from the same sample in a study of T-cell reconstitution after alpha-beta-depleted transplantation in children. General observations from the study: Among T cells one year after transplant, newly produced cells accounted for most counts and diversity.

TCRbeta library construction was performed incorporating unique molecular identifiers. TCRdb recomputed calls from the PCR reads with MiXCR, one row per CDR3 protein. The table lists about 300,000 distinct CDR3 sequences, roughly 7.8% of them singletons. What these receptors recognize is not known. The specimen comprised peripheral blood, sampled 360 days after TCRalphabeta/CD19-depleted stem cell transplant. These receptors were collected from a female patient between 2 and 15 years old who had a stem cell transplant for Fanconi anemia, so the T cells may come from the graft donor.

This clonotype was seen ten or more times. V gene TRBV15 combines with J gene TRBJ2-1; D gene ambiguous. Germline CDR1 is LNHNV and CDR2 is YYDKDF (reference sequence). The CDR3 has 19 residues. Trimming left V 3 bases short and J 0 bases short, with 21 bases between. CDR3 DNA sequence: TGTGCCACCAGCAGCAATCAGATTGGAGCATCCCTCTCCTACAATGAGCAGTTCTTC. Translated: CATSSNQIGASLSYNEQFF.

There are many counts of this clonotype. This chain uses TRBV12-3 or TRBV12-4 with TRBJ1-6, with D possibly being TRBD1 (5 bases). The CDR3 is 15 amino acids. Deletions cut 1 base from V and 4 bases from J, with 8 bases between. The CDR3 loop reads CASSLGQGYNSPLHF. The CDR3 DNA sequence: TGTGCCAGCAGTTTAGGGCAGGGATATAATTCACCCCTCCACTTT.

This clonotype came up many times. The gene calls are TRBV7-6 and TRBJ1-1, with D hard to call. This CDR3 has 13 residues. Germline V lookup: CDR1 SGHVS, CDR2 FNYEAQ. The germline V and J ends were trimmed by 1 base and 0 bases, with 3 bases remaining between them. The CDR3 DNA sequence: TGTGCCAGCAGCTTAGAGATGAACACTGAAGCTTTCTTT. Encoded protein: CASSLEMNTEAFF.

In its sample, this clonotype was seen many times. The V gene is TRBV7-9, the J gene TRBJ2-3; the D is unclear. V shed 5 bases and J shed 3 bases, with 12 bases lying between them. Per germline, CDR1 SEHNR and CDR2 FQNEAQ (reference sequence). CDR3 length equals 14 residues. The CDR3 nucleotides read TGTGCCAGCAGCCTACTCGGATGGACAGATACGCAGTATTTT. Residues: CASSLLGWTDTQYF.

The chain employs TRBV5-1 and TRBJ2-2; no clear D gene. Trimming stripped 3 bases from V and 5 bases from J, with 8 bases between. The germline gives CDR1 SGHRS, CDR2 YFSETQ. The CDR3 spans 13 residues. The DNA for the CDR3 is TGCGCCAGCAGCTCCTCCGCGACCGGGGAGCTGTTTTTT. Encoded protein: CASSSSATGELFF.

The chain recombines TRBV30 with TRBJ2-2; D tentatively reads TRBD1 or TRBD2 (5 bases each). The germline gives CDR1 GTSNPN, CDR2 SVGIG (reference sequence). Trimming took 3 bases from V and 7 from J, leaving 18 bases between them. The length of the CDR3 is 15 residues. CDR3 residues: CAWRGVRRVFGELFF. Written as DNA, the CDR3 is TGTGCCTGGAGGGGGGTTAGGCGAGTATTCGGGGAGCTGTTTTTT. The variable domain in full, completed from reference TRBV30 and TRBJ2-2, reads SQTIHQWPATLVQPVGSPLSLECTVEGTSNPNLYWYRQAAGRGLQLLFYSVGIGQISSEVPQNLSASRPQDRQFILSSKKLLLSDSGFYLCAWRGVRRVFGELFFGEGSRLTVL.

The chain combines TRBV28 with TRBJ1-3, with D possibly being TRBD1 (6 bases). Germline assignment: CDR1 MDHEN and CDR2 SYDVKM. This CDR3 contains 15 residues. Trimming stripped 5 bases from V and 4 bases from J, with 15 bases between. In nucleotides, the CDR3 is TGTGCCAGCAGTACGACAGGCGCAAGAGGAAACACCATATATTTT. Encoded protein: CASSTTGARGNTIYF.

This clonotype was counted only a few times. This chain joins TRBV28 and TRBJ1-2; the D is unclear. Trimming removed 3 bases at V and 0 bases at J, with 11 bases between. Germline lookup yields CDR1 MDHEN and CDR2 SYDVKM. The CDR3 runs 15 residues. The CDR3, as DNA: TGTGCCAGCAGTTTTCTACAGCGACCTAACTATGGCTACACCTTC. Residues: CASSFLQRPNYGYTF.

J is TRBJ1-2 and V is TRBV7-6, with no clear D. Germline V CDR1 and CDR2: SGHVS, FNYEAQ. This CDR3 spans 13 amino acids. V lost 1 base and J lost 8, with 11 bases in between. DNA for the CDR3: TGTGCCAGCAGCTTAGGGGCAGGTTCGGGCTACACCTTC. Protein product: CASSLGAGSGYTF. The complete variable domain, with remaining parts taken from reference TRBV7-6 and TRBJ1-2, reads GAGVSQSPRYKVTKRGQDVALRCDPISGHVSLYWYRQALGQGPEFLTYFNYEAQQDKSGLPNDRFSAERPEGSISTLTIQRTEQRDSAMYRCASSLGAGSGYTFGSGTRLTVV.

This clonotype came up many times. This chain joins TRBV27 and TRBJ2-6, with D maybe TRBD1 (6 bases). From germline, CDR1 is MNHEY and CDR2 SMNVEV (reference sequence). V lost 4 bases and J lost 4, with 14 bases in between. The length of the CDR3 is 16 residues. The CDR3 region has the DNA TGTGCCAGCAGTTCCAGGGGTAGGTCCGGGGCCAACGTCCTGACTTTC. Protein sequence: CASSSRGRSGANVLTF. The complete variable domain, with remaining parts taken from reference TRBV27 and TRBJ2-6, reads EAQVTQNPRYLITVTGKKLTVTCSQNMNHEYMSWYRQDPGLGLRQIYYSMNVEVTDKGDVPEGYKVSRKEKRNFPLILESPSPNQTSLYFCASSSRGRSGANVLTFGAGSRLTVL.

The table lists this clonotype with many counts. The chain couples TRBV6-6 to TRBJ2-2; unclear D gene. Germline CDR1 reads MNHNY; CDR2 reads SVGAGI (reference sequence). V shed 7 bases and J shed 0 bases, with 15 bases lying between them. The CDR3 contains 16 residues. Here the CDR3 reads CASIPQWETNTGELFF. CDR3 nucleotide sequence: TGTGCCAGCATCCCCCAGTGGGAAACGAACACCGGGGAGCTGTTTTTT.

Many counts were recorded for this clonotype. The chain carries TRBV29-1 and TRBJ2-1; 7 positions agree with TRBD2. Trimming cost V 5 bases and J 8 bases; bases outside gene matches: 9. CDR3 size: 13 residues. Germline CDR1 is SQVTM and CDR2 is ANQGSEA. CDR3 sequence (DNA): TGCAGCGTTCTTGCGGGAGTGAAGGATGAGCAGTTCTTC. As protein: CSVLAGVKDEQFF.

The chain couples TRBV3-1 to TRBJ2-7; no firm D call. The germline V and J ends were trimmed by 1 base and 5 bases, with 6 bases remaining between them. Germline CDR1 is LGHDT and CDR2 is YNNKEL (reference sequence). This CDR3 has 12 amino acids. The CDR3 loop is CASSQGRDEQYF. CDR3 bases: TGTGCCAGCAGCCAAGGAAGGGACGAGCAGTACTTC.

The chain links TRBV14 to TRBJ2-7; the D gene is possibly TRBD1 (5 bases). Germline values: CDR1 SGHDN, CDR2 FVKESK. V lost 1 base and J lost 2, with 12 bases in between. The CDR3 is made up of 15 amino acids. In DNA form, the CDR3 reads TGTGCCAGCAGCCAAGTAACAGGTCCGACCTACGAGCAGTACTTC. Encoded protein: CASSQVTGPTYEQYF.

The J gene is TRBJ1-4, the V gene TRBV5-1; no firm D call. CDR1 and CDR2 (germline): SGHRS, YFSETQ. V lost 1 base and J 8 bases, leaving 9 bases between the germline ends. The CDR3 has 13 amino acids. CDR3 DNA sequence: TGCGCCAGCAGCTTGTTGTACGGCGAAAAACTGTTTTTT. Translated, it gives CASSLLYGEKLFF.